A selection of T cell receptor beta chains follows, all from one sample in a study of response to subunit inactivated influenza vaccine. One entry per CDR3 protein, called by TCRdb with MiXCR from the RT-PCR reads. The sample has hundreds of thousands of distinct CDR3 sequences, about 15% seen once. The sample here was PBMCs from blood, taken roughly 15 days before vaccination. The receptors derive from a man over 45 who received an inactivated influenza vaccine. CDR3s include the opening cysteine and the closing phenylalanine or tryptophan. Fields, in order: V gene, D gene, clone size, J gene, CDR3 protein, CDR3 DNA. A D gene is named only where the DNA matches it firmly. The size entry is marked missing in some rows and otherwise reads once, few, many or a size class.

V gene: TRBV3-1
D gene: -
clone size: few
J gene: TRBJ1-6
CDR3 protein: CASSQGQYYNSPLHF
CDR3 DNA: TGTGCCAGCAGCCAAGGGCAGTACTATAATTCACCCCTCCACTTT

V gene: TRBV24-1
D gene: TRBD2
clone size: -
J gene: TRBJ2-1
CDR3 protein: CATSDLGTSANEQFF
CDR3 DNA: TGTGCCACCAGTGACCTCGGGACTAGCGCCAATGAGCAGTTCTTC

V gene: TRBV18
D gene: -
clone size: -
J gene: TRBJ2-1
CDR3 protein: CASHPWSGLGNEQFF
CDR3 DNA: TGTGCCAGCCACCCGTGGAGCGGGCTGGGTAATGAGCAGTTCTTC

V gene: TRBV13
D gene: TRBD2
clone size: -
J gene: TRBJ2-3
CDR3 protein: CASSQGTSGPTDTQYF
CDR3 DNA: TGTGCCAGCAGCCAGGGGACTAGCGGACCCACAGATACGCAGTATTTT

V gene: TRBV20-1
D gene: -
clone size: few
J gene: TRBJ1-4
CDR3 protein: CSARGIGQTATNEKLFF
CDR3 DNA: TGCAGTGCTAGAGGAATCGGACAGACCGCAACTAATGAAAAACTGTTTTTT

V gene: TRBV27
D gene: TRBD2
clone size: -
J gene: TRBJ2-2
CDR3 protein: CASSPLAGLNTGELFF
CDR3 DNA: TGTGCCAGCAGTCCCCTAGCGGGGCTGAACACCGGGGAGCTGTTTTTT

V gene: TRBV5-1
D gene: TRBD1
clone size: many
J gene: TRBJ1-1
CDR3 protein: CASSWGQGGSNTEAFF
CDR3 DNA: TGCGCCAGCAGCTGGGGACAGGGAGGATCGAACACTGAAGCTTTCTTT

V gene: TRBV4-3
D gene: TRBD1
clone size: few
J gene: TRBJ2-6
CDR3 protein: CASSENPGQGGSGANVLTF
CDR3 DNA: TGCGCCAGCAGCGAGAACCCGGGACAGGGGGGCTCTGGGGCCAACGTCCTGACTTTC

V gene: TRBV5-1
D gene: -
clone size: -
J gene: TRBJ1-1
CDR3 protein: CASSFGALVDTEAFF
CDR3 DNA: TGCGCCAGCAGCTTCGGGGCCTTGGTGGACACTGAAGCTTTCTTT

V gene: TRBV12-3/TRBV12-4
D gene: -
clone size: -
J gene: TRBJ2-7
CDR3 protein: CASTGHPLDEQYF
CDR3 DNA: TGTGCCAGCACCGGACACCCGTTGGACGAGCAGTACTTC

V gene: TRBV7-2
D gene: -
clone size: -
J gene: TRBJ2-7
CDR3 protein: CASSLYSHEQYF
CDR3 DNA: TGTGCCAGCAGCCTTTATTCGCACGAGCAGTACTTC

V gene: TRBV15
D gene: -
clone size: few
J gene: TRBJ2-1
CDR3 protein: CATSSRSSRQFF
CDR3 DNA: TGTGCCACCAGCAGTAGGAGCAGTCGGCAGTTCTTC

V gene: TRBV12-3/TRBV12-4
D gene: -
clone size: few
J gene: TRBJ1-2
CDR3 protein: CASSSGGGGGYTF
CDR3 DNA: TGTGCCAGCAGCTCGGGGGGGGGAGGGGGCTACACCTTC

V gene: TRBV12-3/TRBV12-4
D gene: -
clone size: -
J gene: TRBJ1-2
CDR3 protein: CASTRGTGVFGGYTF
CDR3 DNA: TGTGCCAGCACTAGGGGGACGGGAGTTTTTGGTGGCTACACCTTC

V gene: TRBV20-1
D gene: -
clone size: few
J gene: TRBJ1-1
CDR3 protein: CSAMGPNTEAFF
CDR3 DNA: TGCAGTGCGATGGGGCCCAACACTGAAGCTTTCTTT

V gene: TRBV20-1
D gene: TRBD1
clone size: few
J gene: TRBJ2-5
CDR3 protein: CSAGRQGGETQYF
CDR3 DNA: TGCAGTGCTGGGAGACAGGGTGGGGAGACCCAGTACTTC

V gene: TRBV20-1
D gene: -
clone size: -
J gene: TRBJ2-7
CDR3 protein: CSAGGMSYEQYF
CDR3 DNA: TGCAGTGCTGGCGGGATGTCCTACGAGCAGTACTTC

V gene: TRBV6-1
D gene: -
clone size: many
J gene: TRBJ2-2
CDR3 protein: CASIFSGTGNTGELFF
CDR3 DNA: TGTGCCAGCATCTTTAGCGGGACAGGGAACACCGGGGAGCTGTTTTTT

V gene: TRBV29-1
D gene: TRBD1
clone size: many
J gene: TRBJ2-2
CDR3 protein: CSVEGPGGNTGELFF
CDR3 DNA: TGCAGCGTTGAAGGTCCAGGGGGAAACACCGGGGAGCTGTTTTTT

V gene: TRBV7-8
D gene: TRBD2
clone size: -
J gene: TRBJ2-3
CDR3 protein: CASSLVGAGSTDTQYF
CDR3 DNA: TGTGCCAGCAGCTTAGTCGGAGCGGGGAGCACAGATACGCAGTATTTT

V gene: TRBV4-1
D gene: -
clone size: -
J gene: TRBJ1-2
CDR3 protein: CASSPIGKGRGTNYGYTF
CDR3 DNA: TGCGCCAGCAGCCCGATTGGAAAGGGTCGTGGAACGAACTATGGCTACACCTTC

V gene: TRBV20-1
D gene: -
clone size: few
J gene: TRBJ1-2
CDR3 protein: CSARQGNQGYTF
CDR3 DNA: TGCAGTGCTAGACAGGGTAATCAAGGCTACACCTTC

V gene: TRBV4-2
D gene: TRBD1
clone size: -
J gene: TRBJ1-4
CDR3 protein: CASSPSDRDGGKLFF
CDR3 DNA: TGTGCCAGCAGCCCTAGCGACAGGGACGGAGGAAAACTGTTTTTT

V gene: TRBV6-1
D gene: TRBD1
clone size: few
J gene: TRBJ1-1
CDR3 protein: CASSERNLRQGTEAFF
CDR3 DNA: TGTGCCAGCAGTGAACGCAATTTAAGACAGGGGACTGAAGCTTTCTTT

V gene: TRBV3-1
D gene: -
clone size: many
J gene: TRBJ2-1
CDR3 protein: CASSQDFGEARYNEQFF
CDR3 DNA: TGTGCCAGCAGCCAAGATTTTGGGGAGGCTAGATACAATGAGCAGTTCTTC

V gene: TRBV18
D gene: -
clone size: many
J gene: TRBJ1-1
CDR3 protein: CASSPPQGLNTEAFF
CDR3 DNA: TGTGCCAGCTCACCTCCACAGGGCCTGAACACTGAAGCTTTCTTT

V gene: TRBV7-9
D gene: -
clone size: -
J gene: TRBJ1-2
CDR3 protein: CASSLVQYKTNYGYTF
CDR3 DNA: TGTGCCAGCAGCTTAGTACAATACAAGACTAACTATGGCTACACCTTC

V gene: TRBV20-1
D gene: -
clone size: few
J gene: TRBJ1-1
CDR3 protein: CSATTMNTEAFF
CDR3 DNA: TGCAGTGCTACCACCATGAACACTGAAGCTTTCTTT

V gene: TRBV4-2
D gene: TRBD2
clone size: few
J gene: TRBJ2-6
CDR3 protein: CASSPQRGGRSGANVLTF
CDR3 DNA: TGTGCCAGCAGCCCCCAGCGGGGCGGGCGGTCTGGGGCCAACGTCCTGACTTTC

V gene: TRBV5-1
D gene: -
clone size: -
J gene: TRBJ2-5
CDR3 protein: CASGPGKSGETQYF
CDR3 DNA: TGCGCCAGCGGTCCAGGGAAAAGCGGAGAGACCCAGTACTTC

V gene: TRBV20-1
D gene: -
clone size: few
J gene: TRBJ2-2
CDR3 protein: CSASQGTSRTGELFF
CDR3 DNA: TGCAGTGCTTCCCAGGGTACGAGTCGCACCGGGGAGCTGTTTTTT

V gene: TRBV5-1
D gene: TRBD1
clone size: many
J gene: TRBJ1-5
CDR3 protein: CASSLRQGDQPQHF
CDR3 DNA: TGCGCCAGCAGCCTAAGACAGGGTGATCAGCCCCAGCATTTT

V gene: TRBV6-5
D gene: -
clone size: -
J gene: TRBJ1-1
CDR3 protein: CASRGRRKAFF
CDR3 DNA: TGTGCCAGCAGGGGACGAAGGAAAGCTTTCTTT

V gene: TRBV28
D gene: TRBD1
clone size: few
J gene: TRBJ1-5
CDR3 protein: CASSLTGAGSQHF
CDR3 DNA: TGTGCCAGCAGTCTGACAGGGGCAGGGTCCCAGCATTTT

V gene: TRBV28
D gene: -
clone size: -
J gene: TRBJ1-4
CDR3 protein: CASSSLRRTTNEKLFF
CDR3 DNA: TGTGCCAGCAGTTCTCTTCGACGGACAACTAATGAAAAACTGTTTTTT

V gene: TRBV20-1
D gene: -
clone size: few
J gene: TRBJ2-2
CDR3 protein: CSARERGGGELFF
CDR3 DNA: TGCAGTGCTAGAGAAAGGGGTGGCGGGGAGCTGTTTTTT

V gene: TRBV20-1
D gene: TRBD1
clone size: few
J gene: TRBJ2-2
CDR3 protein: CSAIPHDRATGELFF
CDR3 DNA: TGCAGTGCTATACCGCATGACAGGGCCACCGGGGAGCTGTTTTTT

V gene: TRBV5-1
D gene: -
clone size: many
J gene: TRBJ1-6
CDR3 protein: CASSSGDSPLHF
CDR3 DNA: TGCGCCAGCAGCTCTGGCGACTCACCCCTCCACTTT

V gene: TRBV12-3/TRBV12-4
D gene: -
clone size: many
J gene: TRBJ2-5
CDR3 protein: CASSLRQNQETQYF
CDR3 DNA: TGTGCCAGCAGTTTACGACAGAACCAAGAGACCCAGTACTTC

V gene: TRBV20-1
D gene: TRBD1
clone size: -
J gene: TRBJ2-7
CDR3 protein: CSAGTGWDGEQYF
CDR3 DNA: TGCAGTGCCGGGACAGGGTGGGATGGCGAGCAGTACTTC

V gene: TRBV7-3
D gene: TRBD1
clone size: few
J gene: TRBJ2-3
CDR3 protein: CASSKDRGRFTQYF
CDR3 DNA: TGTGCCAGCAGCAAGGACAGGGGGCGGTTTACGCAGTATTTT

V gene: TRBV4-3
D gene: -
clone size: few
J gene: TRBJ1-5
CDR3 protein: CASSQELTDAGPQHF
CDR3 DNA: TGCGCCAGCAGCCAAGAATTAACGGACGCAGGGCCCCAGCATTTT

V gene: TRBV10-3
D gene: TRBD1
clone size: -
J gene: TRBJ2-1
CDR3 protein: CAISEFIGQGLANEQFF
CDR3 DNA: TGTGCCATCAGTGAGTTTATCGGACAGGGGTTGGCCAATGAGCAGTTCTTC

V gene: TRBV12-3/TRBV12-4
D gene: -
clone size: -
J gene: TRBJ1-5
CDR3 protein: CASRAGVISPAPQHF
CDR3 DNA: TGTGCCAGCAGGGCAGGGGTTATCAGCCCGGCTCCCCAGCATTTT

V gene: TRBV12-3/TRBV12-4
D gene: -
clone size: few
J gene: TRBJ1-5
CDR3 protein: CASSLYGEGQPQHF
CDR3 DNA: TGTGCCAGCAGTTTGTACGGGGAGGGTCAGCCCCAGCATTTT

V gene: TRBV7-2
D gene: -
clone size: few
J gene: TRBJ1-1
CDR3 protein: CASSPPGVATEAFF
CDR3 DNA: TGTGCCAGCAGCCCCCCGGGGGTCGCCACTGAAGCTTTCTTT

V gene: TRBV11-3
D gene: -
clone size: -
J gene: TRBJ1-5
CDR3 protein: CASSHRSLGNQPQHF
CDR3 DNA: TGTGCCAGCAGCCACAGGAGCCTTGGCAATCAGCCCCAGCATTTT

V gene: TRBV6-2/TRBV6-3
D gene: -
clone size: -
J gene: TRBJ2-5
CDR3 protein: CASSYLRGQETQYF
CDR3 DNA: TGTGCCAGCAGTTACCTTCGGGGACAAGAGACCCAGTACTTC